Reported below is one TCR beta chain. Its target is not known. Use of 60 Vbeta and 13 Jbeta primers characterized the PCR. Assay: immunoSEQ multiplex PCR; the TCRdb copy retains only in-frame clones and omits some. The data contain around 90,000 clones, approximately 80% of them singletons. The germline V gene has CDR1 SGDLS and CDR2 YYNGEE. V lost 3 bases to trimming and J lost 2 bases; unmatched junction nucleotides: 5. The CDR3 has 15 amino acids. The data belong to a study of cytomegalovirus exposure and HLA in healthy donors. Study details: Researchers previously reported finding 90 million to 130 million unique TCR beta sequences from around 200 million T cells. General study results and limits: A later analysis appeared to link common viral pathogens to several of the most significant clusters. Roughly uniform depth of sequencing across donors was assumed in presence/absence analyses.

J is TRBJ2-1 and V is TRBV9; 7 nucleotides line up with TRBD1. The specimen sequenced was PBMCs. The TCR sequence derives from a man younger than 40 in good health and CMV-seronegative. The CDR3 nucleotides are TGTGCCAGCAGCGGCCAGACAGGGACCTACAATGAGCAGTTCTTC. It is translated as CASSGQTGTYNEQFF.